This entry lists 7 T cell receptor beta chains sequenced from one sample in a study of T cell responses to AZD1222 COVID-19 vaccine. Data came from immunoSEQ multiplex PCR; TCRdb stores just in-frame clones and leaves some out. The sample includes around 100,000 clones, roughly 86% seen only once; the top ten take 10%. This specimen was peripheral blood, taken 28 days after the second AZD1222 dose. The receptor set was obtained from an adult who received the AZD1222 COVID-19 vaccine.

The J gene is TRBJ2-6, the V gene TRBV5-1; 10 nucleotides agree with TRBD2. The V gene end was trimmed by 9 bases and the J gene end by 2 bases; junction bases not matched to a gene: 2. Germline V CDR1 and CDR2: SGHRS, YFSETQ. This CDR3 has 14 amino acids. Written as DNA, the CDR3 is TGCGCCACTAGCGGGGGCCCTGGGGCCAACGTCCTGACTTTC. Translation: CATSGGPGANVLTF. Full variable domain (rest looked up from reference TRBV5-1 and TRBJ2-6): KAGVTQTPRYLIKTRGQQVTLSCSPISGHRSVSWYQQTPGQGLQFLFEYFSETQRNKGNFPGRFSGRQFSNSRSEMNVSTLELGDSALYLCATSGGPGANVLTFGAGSRLTVL.

This chain joins TRBV19 and TRBJ1-1; unclear D gene. The germline V gene has CDR1 LNHDA and CDR2 SQIVND (reference sequence). Trimming took 5 bases from V and 6 from J, leaving 10 bases between them. This CDR3 contains 12 residues. The CDR3 DNA follows: TGTGCCAGTAGTTGGGGAATAGCTGAAGCTTTCTTT. It specifies CASSWGIAEAFF.

A single count supports this clone. The chain uses TRBV19 and TRBJ2-7, with 10 bases identical to TRBD1. The trim removed 1 base at V and 3 bases at J, leaving 3 bases unmatched. The CDR3 sequence is 15 residues long. Germline values: CDR1 LNHDA, CDR2 SQIVND (reference sequence). The CDR3 protein is CASSIGTGGIYEQYF. CDR3 bases: TGTGCCAGTAGTATAGGGACAGGGGGTATCTACGAGCAGTACTTC.

This rearrangement joins TRBV29-1 to TRBJ1-2, with D uncertain. V lost 1 base and J lost 0, with 9 bases in between. The germline CDR1 and CDR2 sequences are SQVTM and ANQGSEA. This CDR3 region has 14 residues. The CDR3 nucleotides read TGCAGCGTTGAAGGTGGAGGAACTAACTATGGCTACACCTTC. Translation: CSVEGGGTNYGYTF.

The DNA of the CDR3 is TGTGCCACCCTGCCCCGGGTGGAGCAGTACTTC. Protein: CATLPRVEQYF. The genes are TRBV6-4 and TRBJ2-7; no definite D call. The CDR3 is 11 residues long. Germline CDR1 MRHNA, CDR2 SNTAGT. The V gene lost 10 bases and the J gene lost 7 bases, with 14 bases spanning the gap.

This chain uses TRBV7-9 with TRBJ2-2; D gene unclear. The CDR3 length is 17 residues. CDR1 and CDR2 from the germline V gene are SEHNR and FQNEAQ (reference sequence). V lost 5 bases and J 0 bases, leaving 16 bases between the germline ends. The CDR3 nucleotides are TGTGCCAGCAGCGCGACTCTCCACATCCCGAACACCGGGGAGCTGTTTTTT. This codes for CASSATLHIPNTGELFF.

To note about this clone: Relative to the germline gene, one junction end is altered; a read error may explain this. The V gene is TRBV11-3, the J gene TRBJ2-1; D remains unclear. Germline V gene sequence: CDR1 SGHNT, CDR2 YENEEA. CDR3 length equals 13 residues. In DNA, the CDR3 is TGTGCCGGCAGCTCTCAGACCTACAATGAGCAGTTCTTC. Residues: CAGSSQTYNEQFF.